The 10 T cell receptor beta chains below all came from one sample that was sequenced in a study of OX40 agonist ivuxolimab in advanced cancers. Library construction relied on the immunoSEQ multiplex PCR assay. The clones in this table, taken by TCRdb from immuneACCESS, are in-frame only. Not every clone is retained; where verified, under half of the shortfall comes from an unresolved V gene, and the cause of the rest is unknown. This sample comprises around 75,000 clones, 65% to 85% of them detected only once. The ten largest clones take up 0.8% to 1.1% of the sample. The specimen comprised CD4+ or CD8+ T cells sorted from blood, sampled in a trial of the OX40 agonist ivuxolimab. These receptors were collected from an adult with an advanced solid tumor such as melanoma, head and neck, liver or kidney cancer.

The rearrangement uses TRBV5-1 and TRBJ2-7; D may be TRBD2 (6 bases). This CDR3 is built from 13 residues. CDR1 and CDR2 from the germline V gene are SGHRS and YFSETQ. V lost 0 bases, J lost 6 bases, and 10 bases lay in between. CDR3 in amino acids: CASSLVGGGEQYF. CDR3 DNA sequence: TGCGCCAGCAGCTTGGTGGGGGGAGGCGAGCAGTACTTC.

The chain is built from TRBV7-9 and TRBJ2-1, with D unclear. The CDR3 has 12 amino acids. V lost 1 base to trimming and J lost 11 bases, with 9 bases between them. Germline V gene lookup returns CDR1 SEHNR and CDR2 FQNEAQ (reference sequence). CDR3 sequence: CASSLVSRQQFF. In DNA, the CDR3 is TGTGCCAGCAGCTTAGTAAGCAGGCAGCAGTTCTTC.

This CDR3 reads CASSLGTAALYEQYF. CDR3 coding DNA: TGCGCCAGCAGCTTGGGGACAGCGGCCCTATACGAGCAGTACTTC. The chain links TRBV5-1 to TRBJ2-5; tentative D call: TRBD1 (6 bases). The closer fit of TRBJ2-7 to the DNA end suggests the J call may be wrong. Germline loops: CDR1 SGHRS, CDR2 YFSETQ. The CDR3 spans 15 residues.

The chain links TRBV10-3 to TRBJ1-2; 9 nucleotides match TRBD1. V lost 3 bases, J lost 4 bases, and 9 bases stayed unmatched. This CDR3 has 16 residues. The germline CDR1 and CDR2 sequences are ENHRY and SYGVKD. The CDR3 nucleotides read TGTGCCATCAGTGACTCCCGGGACAGGGACCGCTATGGCTACACCTTC. It specifies CAISDSRDRDRYGYTF.

The chain carries TRBV7-8 and TRBJ2-5, with a weak D call TRBD1 (6 bases). Trimming cost V 6 bases and J 4 bases, with 15 bases left between them. This CDR3 region has 14 residues. CDR1 is SGHVS and CDR2 is FQNEAQ in the germline V gene. This chain's CDR3 is CASRTQGQGETQYF. DNA for the CDR3: TGTGCCAGCAGGACCCAGGGACAAGGAGAGACCCAGTACTTC.

Only one count was recorded for this clone. The chain uses TRBV7-2 and TRBJ1-5; D not resolved. Germline CDR1 SGHTA, CDR2 FQGNSA. The CDR3 covers 13 residues. The germline V and J ends were trimmed by 4 bases and 4 bases, with 8 bases remaining between them. In DNA, the CDR3 is TGTGCCAGCAGCTCCAGGTTTAATCAGCCCCAGCATTTT. It yields the protein CASSSRFNQPQHF.

In this sample, this clone is medium-sized. The rearrangement joins TRBV7-7 to TRBJ1-5; D is ambiguous. The V gene's germline CDR1 is SSHAT and CDR2 FNYEAQ (reference sequence). The CDR3 consists of 13 residues. V shed 2 bases and J shed 3 bases, with 5 bases lying between them. The CDR3 protein is CASSLRSNQPQHF. As DNA, the CDR3 is TGTGCCAGCAGCTTACGGTCCAATCAGCCCCAGCATTTT.

The chain recombines TRBV6-6 with TRBJ1-6; D gene ambiguous. The V end was cut by 6 bases, the J end by 6 bases, with 12 bases between. The CDR3 has 14 residues. Germline V gives CDR1 MNHNY, CDR2 SVGAGI (reference sequence). For the CDR3, the DNA is TGTGCCAGCAGCATGACCCTTCTTAATTCACCCCTCCACTTT. It codes for CASSMTLLNSPLHF.

This sequence joins TRBV11-2 and TRBJ1-1; unclear D gene. V was trimmed by 3 bases and J by 4 bases, leaving 9 bases between them. The CDR3 loop spans 13 amino acids. CDR1 is SGHAT, CDR2 FQNNGV, per germline. The CDR3 region has the DNA TGTGCCAGCAGCTTTCAAGGGATCACTGAAGCTTTCTTT. Translated: CASSFQGITEAFF.

This rearrangement joins TRBV5-8 to TRBJ2-7, with 9 bases aligning to TRBD1. The CDR3 has 14 amino acids. Trimming took 3 bases from V and 5 from J; bases not matched to a gene: 6. The germline gives CDR1 SGHTS, CDR2 YDEGEE. CDR3 in amino acids: CASSSGTGFHEQYF. The CDR3 bases are TGTGCCAGCAGCTCCGGGACAGGGTTCCACGAGCAGTACTTC.